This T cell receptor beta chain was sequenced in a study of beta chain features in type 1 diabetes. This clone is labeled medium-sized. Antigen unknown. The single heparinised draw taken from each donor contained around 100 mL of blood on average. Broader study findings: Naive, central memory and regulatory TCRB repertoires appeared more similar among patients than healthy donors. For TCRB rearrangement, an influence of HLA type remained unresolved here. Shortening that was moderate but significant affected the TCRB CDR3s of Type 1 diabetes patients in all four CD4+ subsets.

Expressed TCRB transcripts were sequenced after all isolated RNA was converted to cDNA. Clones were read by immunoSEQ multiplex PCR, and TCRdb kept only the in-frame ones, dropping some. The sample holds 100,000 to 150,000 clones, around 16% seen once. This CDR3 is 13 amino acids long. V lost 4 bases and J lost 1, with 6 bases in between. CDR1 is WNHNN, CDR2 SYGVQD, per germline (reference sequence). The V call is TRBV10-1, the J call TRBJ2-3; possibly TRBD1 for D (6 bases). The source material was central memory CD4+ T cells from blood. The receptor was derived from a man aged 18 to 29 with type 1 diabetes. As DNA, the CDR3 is TGCGCCAGCAGTGGACAGGGCACAGATACGCAGTATTTT. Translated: CASSGQGTDTQYF.